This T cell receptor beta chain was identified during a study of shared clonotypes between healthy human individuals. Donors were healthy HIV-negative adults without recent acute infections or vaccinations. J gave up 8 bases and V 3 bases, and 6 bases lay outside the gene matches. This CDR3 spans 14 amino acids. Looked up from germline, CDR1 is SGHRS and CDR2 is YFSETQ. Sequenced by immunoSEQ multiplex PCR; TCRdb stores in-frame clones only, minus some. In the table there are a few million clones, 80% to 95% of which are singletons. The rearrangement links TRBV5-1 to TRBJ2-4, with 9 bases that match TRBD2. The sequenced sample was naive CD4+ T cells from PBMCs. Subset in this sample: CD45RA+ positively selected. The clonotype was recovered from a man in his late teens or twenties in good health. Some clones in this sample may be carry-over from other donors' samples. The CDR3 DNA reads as TGCGCCAGCAGCTCCGGGACTAGCAGGGACATTCAGTACTTC. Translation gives CASSSGTSRDIQYF.